This TCR beta chain was documented in a study of T-cell memory formation after mild COVID-19. A single record per CDR3 protein comes from TCRdb applying MiXCR to the 5' RACE reads. This sample has over 350,000 distinct CDR3 sequences, with less than 25% found just once. Findings and caveats of the study: Second-wave clones that peaked on day 37 lacked confirmed SARS-CoV-2 specificity. Clones contracting over day 15 to 85 were CD4/CD8 balanced, with later expanders leaning CD4+.

Germline CDR1 and CDR2: SGHTA and FQGNSA. Trimming cost V 0 bases and J 4 bases, with 9 bases left between them. The CDR3 contains 14 residues. This clonotype was observed a few times. The antigen remains unidentified. The V and J genes are TRBV7-2 and TRBJ1-2, with D possibly TRBD1 on 6 matching bases. Sequenced: PBMCs or a T cell subset sorted from them (not recorded which). The receptor was isolated from an adult woman who had mild COVID-19 (a few samples of this study predate the infection). Cell type and time point are not known. The chain's CDR3 is CASSLAVRGYGYTF. CDR3 DNA: TGTGCCAGCAGCTTAGCGGTCAGGGGCTATGGCTACACCTTC.